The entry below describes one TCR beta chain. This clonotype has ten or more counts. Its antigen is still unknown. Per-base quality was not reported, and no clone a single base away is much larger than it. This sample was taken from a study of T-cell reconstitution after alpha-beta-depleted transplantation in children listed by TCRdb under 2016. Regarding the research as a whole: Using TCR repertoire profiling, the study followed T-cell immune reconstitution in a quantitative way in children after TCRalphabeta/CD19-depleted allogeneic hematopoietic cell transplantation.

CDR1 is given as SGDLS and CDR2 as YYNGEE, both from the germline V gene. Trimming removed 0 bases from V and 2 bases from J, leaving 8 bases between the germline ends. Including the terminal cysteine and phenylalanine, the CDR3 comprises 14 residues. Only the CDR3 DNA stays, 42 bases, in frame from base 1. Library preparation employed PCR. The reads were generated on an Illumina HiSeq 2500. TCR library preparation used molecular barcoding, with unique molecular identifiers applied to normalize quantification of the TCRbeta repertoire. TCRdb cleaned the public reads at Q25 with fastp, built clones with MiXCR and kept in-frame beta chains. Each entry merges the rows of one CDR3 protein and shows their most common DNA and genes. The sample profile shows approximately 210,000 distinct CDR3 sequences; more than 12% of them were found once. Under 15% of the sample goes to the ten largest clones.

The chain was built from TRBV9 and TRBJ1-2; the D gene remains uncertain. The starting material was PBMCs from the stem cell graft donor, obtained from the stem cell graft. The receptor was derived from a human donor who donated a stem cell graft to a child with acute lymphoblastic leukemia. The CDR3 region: CASSVDRGNYGYTF. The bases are TGTGCCAGCAGCGTAGATAGAGGAAACTATGGCTACACCTTC.